The 4 T cell receptor beta chains reported below all come from one sample, sequenced in a study of blood T cell repertoires in COVID-19. Using immunoSEQ multiplex PCR, the repertoire was profiled, and TCRdb retains in-frame clones only, with some absent. The sample lists over 150,000 clones, around 87% seen once, with under 13% in the top ten. Sequenced: peripheral blood. The receptors come from a woman between 70 and 85 years old with COVID-19, enrolled during active disease.

With respect to this clone: The sample has other DNA sequences that encode this CDR3 too. The genes are TRBV2 and TRBJ2-2, with TRBD1 identical over 11 bases. From germline, CDR1 is SNHLY and CDR2 FYNNEI. The ends lost 6 bases at V and 6 bases at J; junction bases unmatched: 0. The CDR3 runs 13 residues. CDR3 amino acids: CASRGQGAGELFF. DNA for the CDR3: TGTGCCAGCAGGGGACAGGGGGCCGGGGAGCTGTTTTTT. The full variable domain, in which reference TRBV2 and TRBJ2-2 provide the parts outside the CDR3, is EPEVTQTPSHQVTQMGQEVILRCVPISNHLYFYWYRQILGQKVEFLVSFYNNEISEKSEIFDDQFSVERPDGSNFTLKIRSTKLEDSAMYFCASRGQGAGELFFGEGSRLTVL.

The chain uses TRBV6-1 and TRBJ1-2; 7 bases fit TRBD1. Germline V gene lookup returns CDR1 MNHNS and CDR2 SASEGT. The CDR3 contains 15 residues. The junction had 7 bases not matched to a gene; V was cut back by 1 base and J by 5 bases. The CDR3: CASSEVGTASYGYTF. The CDR3, as DNA: TGTGCCAGCAGTGAAGTAGGGACAGCTTCATATGGCTACACCTTC.

The chain recombines TRBV7-8 with TRBJ1-3, with D perhaps matching TRBD1 (5 bases). CDR1 and CDR2 (germline): SGHVS, FQNEAQ. Trimming left V 5 bases short and J 0 bases short, with 11 bases between. CDR3 length: 15 residues. For the CDR3, the DNA is TGTGCCAGCAGCCCAGGGAGGGACTCTGGAAACACCATATATTTT. Translated: CASSPGRDSGNTIYF.

This chain joins TRBV27 and TRBJ2-2, with 8 bases that match TRBD1. Germline V gene data show CDR1 as MNHEY and CDR2 as SMNVEV (reference sequence). The CDR3 totals 15 residues. V trimming: 6 bases; J trimming: 4 bases; junction bases outside the gene matches: 7. The CDR3 loop is CASSHGQGFTGELFF. In nucleotides, the CDR3 is TGTGCCAGCAGCCACGGACAGGGTTTCACCGGGGAGCTGTTTTTT.